The clone carrying this T cell receptor (beta chain) showed up many times. As yet, its antigen is unknown. TCRdb redid the calling of the 5' RACE reads with MiXCR, one entry per CDR3 protein. The sample lists 35,000 to 55,000 distinct CDR3 sequences, 22% seen once, with approximately 4.7% in the top ten. Treg sorting used a CD4+CD25+CD127-/low gate. Overall study results and limits: In terms of TCR gene usage, tumor memory CD4+ T cells clustered together with blood and lymph node memory CD4+ cells, as well as with lymph node naive CD4+ cells. Tumor-infiltrating Treg TCR alpha and beta sequences overlapped most with tumor naive CD4+ T cells, then blood naive.

The source material was Tregs sorted from a lymph node. This TCR was recovered from a female donor with breast cancer.

The CDR3 region has the DNA TGTGCCAGCACCCGGGCTAGTCAGATCACAGATACGCAGTATTTT. Translation: CASTRASQITDTQYF. The chain combines TRBV27 with TRBJ2-3; D not certain. The V end lost 7 bases, the J end lost 2 bases, and 16 bases lay between the germline ends. Germline V gene lookup returns CDR1 MNHEY and CDR2 SMNVEV (reference sequence). This CDR3 contains 15 residues.